Included here is one T cell receptor beta chain sequence, with context. No antigen is known for it. The data derive from a study of identical twins. The study's findings and limits: Within beta out-of-frame sequences, the excess sharing observed between twins was weaker.

MiXCR, applied by TCRdb to the 5' RACE reads, yields one record per CDR3 protein. The sample has roughly 750,000 distinct CDR3 sequences; 21% are singletons. This sample also belongs to another study, concerning T cells expressing NK-cell markers. From that paper: Several experiments confined sorting to alpha-beta TCR T cells with an anti-gamma-delta TCR antibody.

The sequence was collected from a woman aged 18-29 years in good health. Source material: PBMCs.

In nucleotides, the CDR3 is TGCAGTGCTAGGGGCGCGGTTTGGTCCTACAATGAGCAGTTCTTC. Its translation is CSARGAVWSYNEQFF. This chain connects TRBV20-1 to TRBJ2-1; D call uncertain. The CDR3 extends over 15 amino acids. V was trimmed by 3 bases and J by 1 base, leaving 13 bases between them. Germline-derived CDR1 and CDR2 are DFQATT and SNEGSKA (reference sequence).